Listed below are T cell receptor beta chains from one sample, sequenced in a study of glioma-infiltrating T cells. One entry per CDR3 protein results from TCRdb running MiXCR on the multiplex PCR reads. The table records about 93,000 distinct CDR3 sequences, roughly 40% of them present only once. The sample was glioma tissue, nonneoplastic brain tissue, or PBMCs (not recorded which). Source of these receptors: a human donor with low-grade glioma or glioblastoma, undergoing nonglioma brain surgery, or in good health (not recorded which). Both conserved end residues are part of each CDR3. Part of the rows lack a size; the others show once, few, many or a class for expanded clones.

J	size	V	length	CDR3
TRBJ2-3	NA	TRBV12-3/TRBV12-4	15	CARSSSGRASDRQYF
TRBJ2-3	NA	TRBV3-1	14	CASSSPYRTDTKYF
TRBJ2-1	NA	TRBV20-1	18	CSARELAGVRGSYNEQFF
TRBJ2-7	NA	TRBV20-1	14	CSASPAGADNEQYF
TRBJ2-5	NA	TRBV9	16	CASSAGSGAIQETEYF
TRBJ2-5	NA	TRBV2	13	CASSDLAGETQYF
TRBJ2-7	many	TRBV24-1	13	CATSDFTGAEQYF
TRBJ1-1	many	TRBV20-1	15	CSASDRALMNTEAFF
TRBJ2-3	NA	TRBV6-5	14	CAGSDWVSTDTRYF
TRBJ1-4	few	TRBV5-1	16	CASSPIGGPTNEKLFF
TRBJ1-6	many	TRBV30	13	CAWSAGYGSPLHF
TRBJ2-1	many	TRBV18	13	CASSPRGNNEQFF
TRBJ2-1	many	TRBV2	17	CASSINRDLKSYNEQFF
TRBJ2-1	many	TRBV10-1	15	CASSEGGFRGNEQFF
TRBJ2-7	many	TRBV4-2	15	CASRQTSAHSYEQYF
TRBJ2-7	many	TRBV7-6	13	CASSLDRGYEQYF
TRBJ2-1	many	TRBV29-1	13	CSHWGSPYNEQFF
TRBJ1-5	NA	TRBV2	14	CASSLKGPNQPQHF
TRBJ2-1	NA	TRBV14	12	CASNQFWSEQFF
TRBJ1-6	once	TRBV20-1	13	CSVIAVGNSPLHF
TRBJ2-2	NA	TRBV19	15	CASRMILAYTGKLFF
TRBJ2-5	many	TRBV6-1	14	CASSAGGWQETQYF
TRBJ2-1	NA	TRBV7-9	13	CASSLLGYAEQFF
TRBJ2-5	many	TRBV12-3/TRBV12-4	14	CASSLGRPRETQYF
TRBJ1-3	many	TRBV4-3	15	CASSQDYRGGNTIYF
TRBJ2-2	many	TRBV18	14	CASSPLQGIGELFF
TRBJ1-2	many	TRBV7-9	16	CASSRSGTDLNYGYTF
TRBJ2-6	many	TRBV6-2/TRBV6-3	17	CASSYTGGNSGANVLTF
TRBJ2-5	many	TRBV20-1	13	CSIALTGVETQYF
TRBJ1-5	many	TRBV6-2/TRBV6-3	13	CASSSSLSQPQHF
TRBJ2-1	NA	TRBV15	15	CATSRDVEGPNEQFF
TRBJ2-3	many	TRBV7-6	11	CASSLKDTQYF
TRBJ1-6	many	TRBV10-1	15	CASSEVQGRNSPLHF
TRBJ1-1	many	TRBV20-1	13	CSARAPGWTEAFF
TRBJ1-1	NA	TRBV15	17	CATSSQDLLEGNTEAFF
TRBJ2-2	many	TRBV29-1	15	CSVGPSGSSTGELFF
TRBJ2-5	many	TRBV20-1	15	CSARGTGGDQETQYF
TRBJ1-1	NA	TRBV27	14	CASSLTGGISEAFF
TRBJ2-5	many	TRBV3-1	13	CAAYGQSQETQYF
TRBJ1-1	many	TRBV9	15	CASSGAGTGYTEAFF
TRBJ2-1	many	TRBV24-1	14	CATSSGDSYNEQFF
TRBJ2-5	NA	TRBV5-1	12	CASSPLGEIQYF
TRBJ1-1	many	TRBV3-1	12	CASSLGRTEAFF
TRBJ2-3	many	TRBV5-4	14	CASSYWTLPDTQYF
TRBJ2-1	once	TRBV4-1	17	CASSQVVGTNSYSEQFF
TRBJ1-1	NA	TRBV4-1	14	CASSQSGVNTEAFF
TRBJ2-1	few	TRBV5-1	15	CASSLEDSSYNEQFF
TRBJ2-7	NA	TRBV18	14	CASSRQGDIYKQYF
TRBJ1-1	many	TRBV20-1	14	CSASVLRESTEAFF
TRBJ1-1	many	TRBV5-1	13	CASSSYVETEAFF
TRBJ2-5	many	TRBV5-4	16	CASSLRRGLSQETQYF
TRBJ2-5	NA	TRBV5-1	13	CASSSDGSETQYF
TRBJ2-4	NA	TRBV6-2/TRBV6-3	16	CASSYPASGRQNIQCF
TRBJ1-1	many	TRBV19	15	CASSTRQGVNTEAFF
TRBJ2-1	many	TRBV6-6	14	CASSYSSSPQAQFF